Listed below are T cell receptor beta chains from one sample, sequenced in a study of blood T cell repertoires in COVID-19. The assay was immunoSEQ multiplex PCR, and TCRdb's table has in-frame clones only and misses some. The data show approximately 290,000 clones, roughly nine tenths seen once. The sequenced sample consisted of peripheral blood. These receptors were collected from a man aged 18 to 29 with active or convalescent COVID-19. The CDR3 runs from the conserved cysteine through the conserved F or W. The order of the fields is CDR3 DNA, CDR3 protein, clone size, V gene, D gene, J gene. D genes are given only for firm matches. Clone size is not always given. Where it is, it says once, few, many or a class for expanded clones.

TGTGCCAGCAGCGTAGACGGGAGAGCACCAGATACGCAGTATTTT CASSVDGRAPDTQYF - TRBV9 - TRBJ2-3
TGCGCCAGCTCTTTCGCTCGGCGGTCAACAGATACGCAGTATTTT CASSFARRSTDTQYF once TRBV5-1 - TRBJ2-3
TGTGCCAGCAGCCAACGGACTAGCGGATTCGCGAACACCGGGGAGCTGTTTTTT CASSQRTSGFANTGELFF - TRBV14 TRBD2 TRBJ2-2
TGTGCCAGTCGTAGCGGAGTCTACAATGAGCAGTTCTTC CASRSGVYNEQFF - TRBV27 - TRBJ2-1
TGTGCCAGTAGTGTACACCCGGGACAGAACACCTACAATGAGCAGTTCTTC CASSVHPGQNTYNEQFF - TRBV19 TRBD1 TRBJ2-1
TGTGCCAGCAGTTACTCCACTAGCGGAGTCGTCTACGAGCAGTACTTC CASSYSTSGVVYEQYF - TRBV6-5 TRBD2 TRBJ2-7
TGCGCCAGCAGCCAAGCCGGCGGGGTCAGCTATGGCTACACCTTC CASSQAGGVSYGYTF - TRBV4-1 - TRBJ1-2
TGCGCCAGCAGCTCGAGGACAGTCACAGATACGCAGTATTTT CASSSRTVTDTQYF - TRBV5-1 - TRBJ2-3
TGCGCCAGCAGTTATGGGACTAGCCATCTCGGTACGCAGTATTTT CASSYGTSHLGTQYF - TRBV5-1 TRBD2 TRBJ2-3
TGTGCCAGCAGCTTCCAGGGAATGGCCGGGGAGCTGTTTTTT CASSFQGMAGELFF many TRBV11-2 - TRBJ2-2
TGCGCCAGCAGCCAAGTGGAAGGGGAACAGGGAATTAAATATAACTATGGCTACACCTTC CASSQVEGEQGIKYNYGYTF - TRBV4-3 - TRBJ1-2
TGTGCCAGCAGGCGACGGGGGGACCGAGCAACTAATGAAAAACTGTTTTTT CASRRRGDRATNEKLFF - TRBV27 - TRBJ1-4
TGTGCCAGCAGTGTCGAGGGGACAGCGCTATACAATGAGCAGTTCTTC CASSVEGTALYNEQFF few TRBV27 TRBD1 TRBJ2-1
TGTGCCAGCTCAGCGGGACAGGGTAGCACAGATACGCAGTATTTT CASSAGQGSTDTQYF - TRBV18 TRBD1 TRBJ2-3
TGTGCCAGCAGTTCAGGACTAGCGGGATCTTACGAGCAGTACTTC CASSSGLAGSYEQYF - TRBV28 TRBD2 TRBJ2-7
TGTGCCAGCAGCGCACCCGGTAGCTATCAGCCCCAGCATTTT CASSAPGSYQPQHF - TRBV9 - TRBJ1-5
TGCAGCGTCCGTCCGGGACAGGGTCCCACTGAAGCTTTCTTT CSVRPGQGPTEAFF once TRBV29-1 TRBD1 TRBJ1-1
TGTGCCAGGAAGACAGGTTTTAGCAATCAGCCCCAGCATTTT CARKTGFSNQPQHF - TRBV21-1 - TRBJ1-5
TGTGCCAGCAGCCAAGATGGGGGGACGGGGCAGTACTTC CASSQDGGTGQYF once TRBV3-1/TRBV3-2 - TRBJ2-7
TGCGCCAGCAGCGGGACAGGGTTGGATTCACCCCTCCACTTT CASSGTGLDSPLHF - TRBV5-1 TRBD1 TRBJ1-6
TGTGCCAGCAGTCCTGGGGGCCTTGGGGAGCAGTTCTTC CASSPGGLGEQFF - TRBV6-5 - TRBJ2-1
TGTGCCAGCAGCCAATCCTCCAGGGGGACCAAGTACTTC CASSQSSRGTKYF - TRBV14 TRBD1 TRBJ2-7
TGTGCTAGTCTACAGGGGTACACTGAAGCTTTCTTT CASLQGYTEAFF - TRBV12-5 TRBD1 TRBJ1-1
TGTGCCAGCAGCTTAGTAGGGGACAGGGACCCTGAAGCTTTCTTT CASSLVGDRDPEAFF - TRBV7-9 TRBD1 TRBJ1-1
TGCGCCAGCGGGAGGCCGCGAAACTACGAGCAGTACTTC CASGRPRNYEQYF - TRBV10-1 - TRBJ2-7
TGCAGTGCTAGTCAGGCTAGCCACGAGCAGTACTTC CSASQASHEQYF - TRBV20-1 - TRBJ2-7
TGTGCCAGCTCACCACTAGCGGGAGGCGCGAACACCGGGGAGCTGTTTTTT CASSPLAGGANTGELFF once TRBV18 TRBD2 TRBJ2-2
TGTGCCATCAGTGAGTCGACGCAGGGTCCAGGCTACACCTTC CAISESTQGPGYTF - TRBV10-3 - TRBJ1-2
TGTGCCACCAGGTCCCCGGGACAGGCGAGAACGGTAGCCAAAAACATTCAGTACTTC CATRSPGQARTVAKNIQYF - TRBV24-1 TRBD1 TRBJ2-4
TGTGCCAGCAGCCAACCGGGACTAGCGGGGCTCACAGATACGCAGTATTTT CASSQPGLAGLTDTQYF - TRBV14 TRBD2 TRBJ2-3
TGCGCCAGCAGCCAAGATATCACAGGTAGCAATCAGCCCCAGCATTTT CASSQDITGSNQPQHF - TRBV4-1 - TRBJ1-5
TGTGCCAGCAGCTCGGGCGGGGACTACAATGAGCAGTTCTTC CASSSGGDYNEQFF few TRBV5-4 - TRBJ2-1